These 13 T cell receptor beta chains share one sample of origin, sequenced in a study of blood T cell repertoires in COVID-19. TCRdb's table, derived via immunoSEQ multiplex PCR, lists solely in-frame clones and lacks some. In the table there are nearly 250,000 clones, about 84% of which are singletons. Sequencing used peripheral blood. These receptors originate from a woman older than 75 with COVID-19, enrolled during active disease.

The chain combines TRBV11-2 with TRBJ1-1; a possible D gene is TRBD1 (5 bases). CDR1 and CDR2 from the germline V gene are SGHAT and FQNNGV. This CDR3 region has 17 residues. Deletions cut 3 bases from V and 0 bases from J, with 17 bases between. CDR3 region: CASSFGQRRSLNTEAFF. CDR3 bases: TGTGCCAGCAGCTTCGGACAACGCAGGTCGCTGAACACTGAAGCTTTCTTT.

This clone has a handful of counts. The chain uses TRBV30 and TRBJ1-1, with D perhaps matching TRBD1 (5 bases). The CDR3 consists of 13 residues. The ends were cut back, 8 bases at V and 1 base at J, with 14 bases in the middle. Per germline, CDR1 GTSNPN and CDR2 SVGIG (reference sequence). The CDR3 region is CAGQKGPNTEAFF. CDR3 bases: TGTGCCGGGCAGAAGGGGCCGAACACTGAAGCTTTCTTT.

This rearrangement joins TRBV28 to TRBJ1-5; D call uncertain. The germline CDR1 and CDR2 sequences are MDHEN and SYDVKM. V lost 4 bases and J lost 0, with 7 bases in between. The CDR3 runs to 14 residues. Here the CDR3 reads CASSWGGSNQPQHF. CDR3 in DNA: TGTGCCAGCAGTTGGGGAGGTAGCAATCAGCCCCAGCATTTT.

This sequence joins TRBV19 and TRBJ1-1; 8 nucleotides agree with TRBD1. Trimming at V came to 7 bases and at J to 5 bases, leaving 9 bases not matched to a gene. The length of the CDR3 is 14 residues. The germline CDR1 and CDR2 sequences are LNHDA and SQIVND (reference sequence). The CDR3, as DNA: TGTGCCAGTACCTCAGGGGGCACGGATACTGAAGCTTTCTTT. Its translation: CASTSGGTDTEAFF.

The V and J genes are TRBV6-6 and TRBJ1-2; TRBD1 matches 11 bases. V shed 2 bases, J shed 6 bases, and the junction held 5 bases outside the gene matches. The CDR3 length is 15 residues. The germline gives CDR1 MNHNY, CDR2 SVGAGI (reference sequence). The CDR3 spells CASSYGGQGVDGYTF. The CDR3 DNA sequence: TGTGCCAGCAGTTACGGGGGACAGGGGGTTGATGGCTACACCTTC.

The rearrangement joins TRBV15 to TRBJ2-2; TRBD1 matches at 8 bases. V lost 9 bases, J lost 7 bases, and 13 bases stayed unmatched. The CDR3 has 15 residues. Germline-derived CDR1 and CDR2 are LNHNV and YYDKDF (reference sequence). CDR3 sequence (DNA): TGTGCCACAAGCGAGCCGGGACAGGACGTCGGGGAGCTGTTTTTT. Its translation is CATSEPGQDVGELFF.

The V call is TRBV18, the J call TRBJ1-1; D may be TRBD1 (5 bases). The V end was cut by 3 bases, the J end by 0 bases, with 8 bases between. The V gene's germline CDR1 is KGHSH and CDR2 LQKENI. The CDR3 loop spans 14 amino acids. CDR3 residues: CASSPRGMNTEAFF. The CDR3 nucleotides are TGTGCCAGCTCACCCCGGGGGATGAACACTGAAGCTTTCTTT.

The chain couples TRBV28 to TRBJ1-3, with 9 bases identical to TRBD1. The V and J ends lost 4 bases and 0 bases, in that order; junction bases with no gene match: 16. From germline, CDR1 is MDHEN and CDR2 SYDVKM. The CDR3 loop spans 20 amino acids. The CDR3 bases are TGTGCCAGCAGTTCAGTTGCCGGGACAGGGACTTCTTCCTCTGGAAACACCATATATTTT. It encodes CASSSVAGTGTSSSGNTIYF. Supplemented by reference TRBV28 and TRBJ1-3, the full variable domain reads DVKVTQSSRYLVKRTGEKVFLECVQDMDHENMFWYRQDPGLGLRLIYFSYDVKMKEKGDIPEGYSVSREKKERFSLILESASTNQTSMYLCASSSVAGTGTSSSGNTIYFGEGSWLTVV.

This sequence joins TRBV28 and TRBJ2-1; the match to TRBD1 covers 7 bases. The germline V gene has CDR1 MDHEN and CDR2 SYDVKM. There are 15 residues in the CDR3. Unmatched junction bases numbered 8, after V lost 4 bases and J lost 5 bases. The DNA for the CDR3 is TGTGCCAGCAGTTCGGGACAGTTTGTCCACAATGAGCAGTTCTTC. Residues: CASSSGQFVHNEQFF. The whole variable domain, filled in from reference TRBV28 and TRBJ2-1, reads DVKVTQSSRYLVKRTGEKVFLECVQDMDHENMFWYRQDPGLGLRLIYFSYDVKMKEKGDIPEGYSVSREKKERFSLILESASTNQTSMYLCASSSGQFVHNEQFFGPGTRLTVL.

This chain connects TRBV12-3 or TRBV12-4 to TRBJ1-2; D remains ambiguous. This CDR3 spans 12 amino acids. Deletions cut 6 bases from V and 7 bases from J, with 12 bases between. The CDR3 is CASRPPRGGYTF. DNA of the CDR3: TGTGCCAGCAGACCGCCCAGAGGTGGCTACACCTTC.

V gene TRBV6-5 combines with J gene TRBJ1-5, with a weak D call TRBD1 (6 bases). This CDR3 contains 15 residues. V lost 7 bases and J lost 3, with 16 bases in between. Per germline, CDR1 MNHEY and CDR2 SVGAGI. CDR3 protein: CASTLMGGLNQPQHF. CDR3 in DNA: TGTGCCAGCACCCTAATGGGGGGGCTCAATCAGCCCCAGCATTTT.

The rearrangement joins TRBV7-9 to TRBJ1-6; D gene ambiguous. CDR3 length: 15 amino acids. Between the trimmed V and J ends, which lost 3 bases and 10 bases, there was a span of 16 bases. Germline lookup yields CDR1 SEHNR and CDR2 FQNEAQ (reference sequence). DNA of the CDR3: TGTGCCAGCAGCTTTGGCACTAGCAAATACTCACCCCTCCACTTT. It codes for CASSFGTSKYSPLHF. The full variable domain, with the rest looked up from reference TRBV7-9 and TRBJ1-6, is DTGVSQNPRHKITKRGQNVTFRCDPISEHNRLYWYRQTLGQGPEFLTYFQNEAQLEKSRLLSDRFSAERPKGSFSTLEIQRTEQGDSAMYLCASSFGTSKYSPLHFGNGTRLTVT.

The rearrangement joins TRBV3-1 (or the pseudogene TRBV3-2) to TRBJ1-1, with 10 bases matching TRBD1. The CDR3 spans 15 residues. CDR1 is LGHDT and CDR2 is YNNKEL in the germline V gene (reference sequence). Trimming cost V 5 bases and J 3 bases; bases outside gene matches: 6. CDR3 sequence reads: CASSARDRGHTEAFF. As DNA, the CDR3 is TGTGCCAGCAGCGCCCGAGACAGGGGGCACACTGAAGCTTTCTTT.